Listed below are T cell receptor beta chains from one sample, sequenced in a study of human T cells and chemical hapten exposure. MiXCR, run by TCRdb on the RACE reads, gives a single entry per CDR3 protein. The sample consists of 210,000 or so distinct CDR3 sequences, around 23% of them appearing once. Sequenced material: whole blood, taken in connection with sensitization to the hapten diphenylcyclopropenone (DPC). These receptors originate from a woman aged 40 to 50 with alopecia areata. Some clones in this sample may be carry-over from other donors' samples. CDR3s include the opening cysteine and the closing phenylalanine or tryptophan. Fields, in order: clone size, V gene, D gene, J gene, CDR3 protein, CDR3 DNA. D genes are given only for firm matches. Some rows have no size entry. The others give once, few or many, or a class for an expanded clone.

abundance: once
v_gene: TRBV6-2/TRBV6-3
d_gene: NA
j_gene: TRBJ2-7
CDR3aa: CASSYFGWEISYEQYF
CDR3nt: TGTGCCAGCAGTTACTTCGGCTGGGAAATCTCCTACGAGCAGTACTTC

abundance: NA
v_gene: TRBV20-1
d_gene: TRBD1
j_gene: TRBJ1-5
CDR3aa: CSARQGDQPQHF
CDR3nt: TGCAGTGCCAGACAGGGAGATCAGCCCCAGCATTTT

abundance: NA
v_gene: TRBV5-8
d_gene: NA
j_gene: TRBJ2-7
CDR3aa: CASSKGPEFYEQYF
CDR3nt: TGTGCCAGCAGCAAGGGCCCAGAGTTCTACGAGCAGTACTTC

abundance: few
v_gene: TRBV29-1
d_gene: NA
j_gene: TRBJ2-2
CDR3aa: CSVSGVNTGELFF
CDR3nt: TGCAGTGTCTCGGGCGTGAACACCGGGGAGCTGTTTTTT

abundance: NA
v_gene: TRBV10-3
d_gene: TRBD2
j_gene: TRBJ2-1
CDR3aa: CAISEGGVGNEQFF
CDR3nt: TGTGCCATCAGTGAGGGGGGGGTTGGGAATGAGCAGTTCTTC

abundance: few
v_gene: TRBV10-3
d_gene: NA
j_gene: TRBJ2-4
CDR3aa: CAISEPKGAKNIQYF
CDR3nt: TGTGCCATCAGTGAGCCGAAAGGAGCCAAAAACATTCAGTACTTC

abundance: few
v_gene: TRBV12-3/TRBV12-4
d_gene: TRBD1
j_gene: TRBJ1-2
CDR3aa: CASSQQGYYGYTF
CDR3nt: TGTGCCAGCAGCCAACAGGGGTACTATGGCTACACCTTC

abundance: once
v_gene: TRBV7-2
d_gene: TRBD2
j_gene: TRBJ2-7
CDR3aa: CASSPSGRVNEQYF
CDR3nt: TGTGCCAGCAGCCCTAGCGGGAGGGTGAACGAGCAGTACTTC

abundance: NA
v_gene: TRBV6-2/TRBV6-3
d_gene: TRBD2
j_gene: TRBJ2-7
CDR3aa: CASSVTSASSYEQYF
CDR3nt: TGTGCCAGCAGCGTAACTAGCGCCAGCTCCTACGAGCAGTACTTC

abundance: NA
v_gene: TRBV6-2/TRBV6-3
d_gene: NA
j_gene: TRBJ2-7
CDR3aa: CASTYSLRGYSYEQYF
CDR3nt: TGTGCCAGCACCTACTCGCTCAGGGGCTACTCCTACGAGCAGTACTTC

abundance: few
v_gene: TRBV28
d_gene: TRBD2
j_gene: TRBJ2-7
CDR3aa: CASNTYAGGFEQYF
CDR3nt: TGTGCCAGCAATACGTACGCGGGAGGTTTCGAGCAGTACTTC

abundance: NA
v_gene: TRBV28
d_gene: TRBD1
j_gene: TRBJ2-6
CDR3aa: CASSPGTVSFRANVLTF
CDR3nt: TGTGCCAGCAGTCCCGGGACAGTTAGCTTCAGGGCCAACGTCCTGACTTTC

abundance: NA
v_gene: TRBV2
d_gene: TRBD2
j_gene: TRBJ2-7
CDR3aa: CASSELAGADEQYF
CDR3nt: TGTGCCAGCAGTGAACTAGCGGGAGCCGACGAGCAGTACTTC

abundance: few
v_gene: TRBV20-1
d_gene: NA
j_gene: TRBJ1-1
CDR3aa: CSAPLPDRNTEAFF
CDR3nt: TGCAGTGCTCCCCTCCCGGACAGGAACACTGAAGCTTTCTTT

abundance: few
v_gene: TRBV20-1
d_gene: NA
j_gene: TRBJ1-5
CDR3aa: CSARGASGQPQHF
CDR3nt: TGCAGTGCTAGGGGTGCCTCAGGTCAGCCCCAGCATTTT

abundance: few
v_gene: TRBV27
d_gene: TRBD2
j_gene: TRBJ2-3
CDR3aa: CASSFSGSEADTQYF
CDR3nt: TGTGCCAGCAGTTTCAGCGGGAGCGAAGCAGATACGCAGTATTTT

abundance: few
v_gene: TRBV10-3
d_gene: NA
j_gene: TRBJ2-3
CDR3aa: CAISGLDDTQYF
CDR3nt: TGTGCCATCAGTGGATTAGATGATACGCAGTATTTT

abundance: few
v_gene: TRBV20-1
d_gene: TRBD1
j_gene: TRBJ1-5
CDR3aa: CRAGQGPNQPQHF
CDR3nt: TGCAGGGCTGGACAGGGCCCCAATCAGCCCCAGCATTTT

abundance: NA
v_gene: TRBV5-1
d_gene: NA
j_gene: TRBJ2-1
CDR3aa: CASFSQPSEMREQFF
CDR3nt: TGCGCCAGCTTTAGTCAACCCTCTGAAATGAGAGAGCAGTTCTTC

abundance: few
v_gene: TRBV11-2
d_gene: TRBD2
j_gene: TRBJ2-5
CDR3aa: CASRSALAGQETQYF
CDR3nt: TGTGCCAGCAGATCAGCACTAGCGGGCCAAGAGACCCAGTACTTC

abundance: NA
v_gene: TRBV2
d_gene: TRBD1
j_gene: TRBJ2-2
CDR3aa: CASREQGVTGELFF
CDR3nt: TGTGCCAGCAGGGAACAGGGGGTCACCGGGGAGCTGTTTTTT

abundance: few
v_gene: TRBV28
d_gene: TRBD1
j_gene: TRBJ1-6
CDR3aa: CASSLGDSFSYNSPLHF
CDR3nt: TGTGCCAGCAGTTTGGGGGACAGCTTCTCCTATAATTCACCCCTCCACTTT

abundance: NA
v_gene: TRBV9
d_gene: NA
j_gene: TRBJ2-5
CDR3aa: CASSPRQAPQETQYF
CDR3nt: TGTGCCAGCAGCCCACGACAGGCACCACAAGAGACCCAGTACTTC

abundance: NA
v_gene: TRBV29-1
d_gene: NA
j_gene: TRBJ2-1
CDR3aa: CSVDRRSGGDEQFF
CDR3nt: TGCAGCGTTGACCGACGTTCAGGCGGAGATGAGCAGTTCTTC